This entry lists 17 T cell receptor beta chains sequenced from one sample in a study of T cells after yellow fever vaccination. MiXCR, applied by TCRdb to the 5' RACE reads, yields one record per CDR3 protein. The table lists fewer than 350,000 distinct CDR3 sequences, around 4.5% of them singletons. The sample was PBMCs, taken 15 days after the yellow fever booster vaccination. These receptors originate from a man in his late teens or twenties who received the YFV17D yellow fever vaccine.

This clonotype was counted a few times. The rearrangement links TRBV27 to TRBJ2-7; 10 bases fit TRBD1. J lost 2 bases, V lost 5 bases, and 9 bases had no gene match. CDR3 size: 16 residues. Germline V gene sequence: CDR1 MNHEY, CDR2 SMNVEV (reference sequence). The CDR3 loop is CASSTRGGTGAYEQYV. The CDR3 DNA is TGTGCCAGCAGTACCCGCGGCGGGACAGGGGCCTACGAGCAGTACGTC.

This clonotype was counted ten times or more. The V call is TRBV11-2, the J call TRBJ1-2, with D possibly being TRBD1 (5 bases). The CDR3 sequence is 14 residues long. Trimming removed 2 bases at V and 5 bases at J, with 12 bases between. CDR1 is SGHAT, CDR2 FQNNGV, per germline. The CDR3 DNA is TGTGCCAGCAGCTTAAGCGTCGGGGGATATGGCTACACCTTC. Its protein is CASSLSVGGYGYTF.

A few counts support this clonotype. This chain connects TRBV7-6 to TRBJ2-7, with D unresolved. Germline V gene data show CDR1 as SGHVS and CDR2 as FNYEAQ. This CDR3 region has 13 residues. Deletions cut 5 bases from V and 5 bases from J, with 13 bases between. In nucleotides, the CDR3 is TGTGCCAGCAGCCCGAGCCCCATCGACGAGCAGTACTTC. Encoded protein: CASSPSPIDEQYF.

This clonotype came up a few times. This chain links TRBV5-1 with TRBJ2-1; D unresolved. This CDR3 comprises 15 residues. Germline lookup yields CDR1 SGHRS and CDR2 YFSETQ. V lost 1 base, J lost 0 bases, and 8 bases lay in between. CDR3: CASSLLDSSYNEQFF. The CDR3 bases are TGCGCCAGCAGCTTGTTAGATAGCTCCTACAATGAGCAGTTCTTC.

This clonotype was detected a few times. This chain uses TRBV14 with TRBJ2-5; weak D call: TRBD2 (5 bases). The CDR3 length is 13 residues. The germline gives CDR1 SGHDN, CDR2 FVKESK. Trimming cost V 4 bases and J 8 bases, with 14 bases left between them. The CDR3 sequence is CASSPDPEGTQYF. The DNA of the CDR3 is TGTGCCAGCAGCCCCGACCCCGAGGGCACCCAGTACTTC.

V gene TRBV12-3 or TRBV12-4 combines with J gene TRBJ1-2, with TRBD1 as a possible D gene (6 bases). This CDR3 region has 14 residues. With 7 bases removed from V and 2 bases from J, the gap between germline ends came to 14 bases. CDR3 bases: TGTGCCAGCACTCGGGACAACGGAAACTATGGCTACACCTTC. Its protein product is CASTRDNGNYGYTF.

The chain couples TRBV6-2 or TRBV6-3 to TRBJ2-7; D remains unclear. The V end was cut by 6 bases, the J end by 9 bases, with 18 bases between. Germline assignment: CDR1 MNHEY and CDR2 SVGEGT. The CDR3 length is 13 residues. As DNA, the CDR3 is TGTGCCAGCAGCCCAGGAGTCCGAAGTCGGCAGTACGTC. Encoded protein: CASSPGVRSRQYV.

The rearrangement uses TRBV7-9 and TRBJ1-1; the D is unclear. Germline lookup yields CDR1 SEHNR and CDR2 FQNEAQ (reference sequence). V dropped 4 bases and J dropped 0 bases, with 15 bases sitting between them. The CDR3 totals 16 residues. CDR3 amino acids: CASSSQLLVMNTEAFF. The CDR3 nucleotides are TGTGCCAGCAGCTCCCAACTATTGGTCATGAACACTGAAGCTTTCTTT.

This clonotype was counted only a few times. V usage is TRBV4-1 and J usage is TRBJ2-1, with D perhaps TRBD1 (5 bases). This CDR3 has 16 residues. V gave up 3 bases and J gave up 0 bases, with 12 bases separating them. CDR1 and CDR2 from the germline V gene are MGHRA and YSYEKL. The DNA for the CDR3 is TGCGCCAGCAGCCAGCAGGGCCACAGCTCCTACAATGAGCAGTTCTTC. It codes for CASSQQGHSSYNEQFF.

This clonotype occurred many times. This chain connects TRBV7-2 to TRBJ1-1; D not certain. This CDR3 has 13 amino acids. With 1 base removed from V and 3 bases from J, the gap between germline ends came to 6 bases. The germline gives CDR1 SGHTA, CDR2 FQGNSA. In DNA, the CDR3 is TGTGCCAGCAGCTTAGTTTTGGACACTGAAGCTTTCTTT. Translating gives CASSLVLDTEAFF.

A few counts support this clonotype. V usage is TRBV7-2 and J usage is TRBJ2-3; 7 bases match TRBD2. Per the germline V gene, CDR1 is SGHTA and CDR2 is FQGNSA. The J segment lost 5 bases and the V segment lost 5 bases, leaving 10 bases of the junction unmatched. CDR3 length: 15 residues. The CDR3 DNA reads as TGTGCCAGCAGCCGAGGAAGCGGGGTTGGAGATACGCAGTATTTT. Amino acids: CASSRGSGVGDTQYF.

Only a few counts were recorded for this clonotype. V gene TRBV12-3 or TRBV12-4 combines with J gene TRBJ1-5; 8 bases match TRBD1. The V gene end was trimmed by 5 bases and the J gene end by 3 bases; junction bases not matched to a gene: 6. This CDR3 spans 15 amino acids. The DNA of the CDR3 is TGTGCCAGCAGTAGGACAGGGTTGGCCAATCAGCCCCAGCATTTT. Amino acids: CASSRTGLANQPQHF.

This clonotype was observed a handful of times. The rearrangement uses TRBV15 and TRBJ2-6; D might be TRBD2 (6 bases). This CDR3 contains 17 residues. Trimming left V 1 base short and J 4 bases short, with 14 bases between. CDR1 is LNHNV and CDR2 is YYDKDF in the germline V gene (reference sequence). CDR3 DNA sequence: TGTGCCACCAGCAGAGTATGGGGGACTGCAGGGGCCAACGTCCTGACTTTC. Residues: CATSRVWGTAGANVLTF. Together with reference TRBV15 and TRBJ2-6, the CDR3 gives the full variable domain: DAMVIQNPRYQVTQFGKPVTLSCSQTLNHNVMYWYQQKSSQAPKLLFHYYDKDFNNEADTPDNFQSRRPNTSFCFLDIRSPGLGDTAMYLCATSRVWGTAGANVLTFGAGSRLTVL.

This clonotype occurred many times. The J gene is TRBJ1-1, the V gene TRBV15, with D unresolved. The CDR3 consists of 15 residues. In germline, CDR1 is LNHNV, CDR2 YYDKDF (reference sequence). V lost 1 base, J lost 2 bases, and 11 bases lay in between. The CDR3 nucleotides read TGTGCCACCAGCAGAGGCAACAGCCTAAACACTGAAGCTTTCTTT. Translation gives CATSRGNSLNTEAFF.

This clonotype was counted at least ten times. The J gene is TRBJ1-1, the V gene TRBV5-6; D perhaps matches TRBD1 (5 bases). The CDR3 totals 13 residues. Germline CDR1 reads SGHDT; CDR2 reads YYEEEE. V lost 4 bases, J lost 4 bases, and 11 bases lay in between. As DNA, the CDR3 is TGTGCCAGCAGCATTGGGGGGGTCACTGAAGCTTTCTTT. Residues: CASSIGGVTEAFF.

This clonotype was seen a few times. The chain has TRBV2 and TRBJ1-2, with 7 bases matching TRBD1. From germline, CDR1 is SNHLY and CDR2 FYNNEI. V lost 4 bases to trimming and J lost 4 bases; unmatched junction nucleotides: 9. CDR3 length: 15 amino acids. CDR3 in DNA: TGTGCCAGCAGTGGTTTTATCGGGACAGTCTATGGCTACACCTTC. Protein product: CASSGFIGTVYGYTF.

CDR3 protein: CASSLTQMNTEAFF. The CDR3, as DNA: TGTGCCAGCAGCCTAACCCAAATGAACACTGAAGCTTTCTTT. The chain carries TRBV5-6 and TRBJ1-1, with D hard to call. V dropped 4 bases and J dropped 0 bases, with 10 bases sitting between them. This CDR3 has 14 amino acids. Germline CDR1 is SGHDT and CDR2 is YYEEEE.